Following are 16 T cell receptor beta chains from one sample sequenced in a study of CXCR3-negative and CXCR3-positive naive CD8 T cells. Regarding the study as a whole: CXCR3-positive naive cells carried more hydrophobic TRB CDR3s than CXCR3-negative naive cells did.

With UMI labels, 5' RACE was used to prepare the TRB cDNA libraries. With the 5' RACE reads reprocessed, TCRdb shows one record per CDR3 protein and no DNA. This listing includes around 63,000 distinct CDR3 sequences. The antigens these receptors bind are not known. The sample was naive CXCR3+ CD8+ T cells from blood. Subset defined: CD45RO-CCR7+CD27+CD95- naive CD8+ T cells expressing CXCR3 (TNR3+). Receptors were obtained from a human donor in good health. Some clones in this sample may be carry-over from other donors' samples.

V is TRBV7-8 and J is TRBJ1-1. Germline values: CDR1 SGHVS, CDR2 FQNEAQ. The CDR3 contains 13 residues. Here the CDR3 reads CASSVRASLEAFF.

This chain connects TRBV15 to TRBJ2-1; absent DNA, TCRdb's TRBD1 call cannot be checked. Germline CDR1 reads LNHNV; CDR2 reads YYDKDF (reference sequence). CDR3 length: 16 amino acids. CDR3 residues: CATSRDGQNNYNEQFF.

CDR3 loop: CASSPRRDNEQFF. This chain connects TRBV28 to TRBJ2-1. Germline V CDR1 and CDR2: MDHEN, SYDVKM. The CDR3 totals 13 residues.

V usage is TRBV4-3 and J usage is TRBJ2-6. Looked up from germline, CDR1 is LGHNA and CDR2 is YSLEER. The CDR3 extends over 16 amino acids. The CDR3: CASSQDVSSGANVLTF.

The gene calls are TRBV10-2 and TRBJ2-5. The germline V gene encodes CDR1 WSHSY and CDR2 SAAADI. This CDR3 is 15 amino acids long. CDR3 amino acids: CASSEGYRSPETQYF.

The chain links TRBV5-1 to TRBJ2-1. The germline CDR1 and CDR2 sequences are SGHRS and YFSETQ. The CDR3 totals 15 residues. CDR3 residues: CASSLEGGPYNEQFF.

The rearrangement joins TRBV5-5 to TRBJ2-1; with no DNA, the TCRdb D assignment of TRBD1 cannot be verified. Germline CDR1 reads SGHKS; CDR2 reads YYEKEE (reference sequence). CDR3 length: 12 amino acids. The CDR3 loop reads CASSLQGDEQFF.

The rearrangement uses TRBV20-1 and TRBJ1-5; the TCRdb D gene call, TRBD1, has no DNA to confirm it. Per the germline V gene, CDR1 is DFQATT and CDR2 is SNEGSKA (reference sequence). CDR3 size: 12 residues. The chain's CDR3 is CSASGGNQPQHF.

The V call is TRBV29-1, the J call TRBJ1-1; the TCRdb call, TRBD1, lacks DNA for checking. The CDR3 is made up of 11 amino acids. Germline V gene data show CDR1 as SQVTM and CDR2 as ANQGSEA. CDR3 residues: CSVPGGTEAFF.

This CDR3 reads CATSRDLRGTEAFF. The V gene is TRBV15, the J gene TRBJ1-1; TCRdb's assignment of TRBD1 cannot be checked, as there is no DNA. This CDR3 contains 14 residues. Germline V gives CDR1 LNHNV, CDR2 YYDKDF (reference sequence).

CDR3 loop: CASSQDSGFDSYNEQFF. This sequence joins TRBV4-1 and TRBJ2-1; TCRdb calls TRBD2, which cannot be checked without DNA. Germline V gives CDR1 MGHRA, CDR2 YSYEKL. The CDR3 totals 17 residues.

J is TRBJ2-7 and V is TRBV6-2 or TRBV6-3; TCRdb indicates TRBD1, and absent DNA this call remains unverified. Per germline, CDR1 MNHEY and CDR2 SVGEGT. This CDR3 is built from 16 residues. The CDR3 sequence is CASSPPPGSFFYEQYF.

The J gene is TRBJ1-2, the V gene TRBV29-1; checking the TCRdb D call of TRBD1 is not possible without DNA. The V gene's germline CDR1 is SQVTM and CDR2 ANQGSEA. The CDR3 extends over 13 amino acids. The CDR3 loop reads CSVPGQGDYGYTF.

The rearrangement links TRBV29-1 to TRBJ1-2; TCRdb selects TRBD1, and the lack of DNA leaves this call unchecked. CDR3 length: 14 amino acids. CDR1 is SQVTM, CDR2 ANQGSEA, per germline. This CDR3 reads CSVEDSTVLFGYTF.

The chain uses TRBV7-9 and TRBJ2-7; there is no DNA to check the TCRdb D call of TRBD1. CDR1 and CDR2 (germline): SEHNR, FQNEAQ (reference sequence). The CDR3 totals 16 residues. The CDR3 protein is CASSLGGAGVNYEQYF.

V gene TRBV28 combines with J gene TRBJ2-7; TCRdb returns TRBD1, unconfirmable since there is no DNA. In germline, CDR1 is MDHEN, CDR2 SYDVKM. This CDR3 region has 17 residues. This chain's CDR3 is CASSLRGVKGGVHEQYF.